Here is one TCR beta chain with its context. The antigen is not known. Germline CDR1 MGHRA, CDR2 YSYEKL. This CDR3 contains 14 residues. V lost 4 bases and J lost 4, with 13 bases in between. The data are from a study of T cell clonotyping in hematopoietic cell transplantation. General study results and limits: Pathologically expanded recipient clonotypes increased progressively from day 30 to day 180 as diversity fell. At the given depth, recipient repertoires were over 97% de novo clonotypes. Graft donor and pretransplant recipient Inverse Simpson Index values predicted broader posttransplant TCR diversity.

Samples: about 28 days before transplant, then days 30, 100 and 180 after. This table comes from immunoSEQ multiplex PCR, and its TCRdb copy is limited to in-frame clones, with some not included. The sample lists approximately 1,900 clones, over 75% occurring once. The chain couples TRBV4-1 to TRBJ1-2; a weak D match, TRBD1 (5 bases). The material was PBMCs, obtained 100 days after allogeneic stem cell transplant. The receptor was derived from a male patient aged 45-60 years who had an allogeneic stem cell transplant from a related donor, so the T cells may come from the graft donor. Some clones in this sample may be carry-over from other donors' samples. The CDR3 DNA sequence: TGCGCCAGCAGCCCCCTAGGGGAAAGCTATGGCTACACCTTC. Protein sequence: CASSPLGESYGYTF.